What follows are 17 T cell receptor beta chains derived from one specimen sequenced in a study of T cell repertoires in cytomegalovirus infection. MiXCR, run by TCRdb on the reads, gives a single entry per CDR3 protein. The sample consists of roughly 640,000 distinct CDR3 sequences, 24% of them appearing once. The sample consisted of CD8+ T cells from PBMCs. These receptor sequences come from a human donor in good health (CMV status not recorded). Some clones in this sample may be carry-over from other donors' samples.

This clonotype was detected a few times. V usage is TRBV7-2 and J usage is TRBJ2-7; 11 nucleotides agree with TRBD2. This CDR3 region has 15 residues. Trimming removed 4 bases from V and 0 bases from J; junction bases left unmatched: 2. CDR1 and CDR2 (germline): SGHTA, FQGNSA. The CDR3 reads CASSSLAGASYEQYF. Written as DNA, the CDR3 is TGTGCCAGCAGCTCACTAGCGGGGGCCTCCTACGAGCAGTACTTC. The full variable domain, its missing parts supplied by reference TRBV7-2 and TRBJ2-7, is GAGVSQSPSNKVTEKGKDVELRCDPISGHTALYWYRQSLGQGLEFLIYFQGNSAPDKSGLPSDRFSAERTGGSVSTLTIQRTQQEDSAVYLCASSSLAGASYEQYFGPGTRLTVT.

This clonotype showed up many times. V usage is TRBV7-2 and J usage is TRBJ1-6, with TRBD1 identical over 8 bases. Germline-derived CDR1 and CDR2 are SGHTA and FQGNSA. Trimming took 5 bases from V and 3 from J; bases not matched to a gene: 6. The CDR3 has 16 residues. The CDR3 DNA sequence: TGTGCCAGCAGCCGTACGACAGGGGTCTATAATTCACCCCTCCACTTT. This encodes CASSRTTGVYNSPLHF.

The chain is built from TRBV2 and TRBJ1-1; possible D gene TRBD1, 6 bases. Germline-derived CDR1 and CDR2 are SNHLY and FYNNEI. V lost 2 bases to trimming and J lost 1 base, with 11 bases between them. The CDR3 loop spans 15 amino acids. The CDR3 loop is CASSEFRGWNTEAFF. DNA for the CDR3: TGTGCCAGCAGTGAATTCAGGGGATGGAACACTGAAGCTTTCTTT. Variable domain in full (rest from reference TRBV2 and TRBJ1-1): EPEVTQTPSHQVTQMGQEVILRCVPISNHLYFYWYRQILGQKVEFLVSFYNNEISEKSEIFDDQFSVERPDGSNFTLKIRSTKLEDSAMYFCASSEFRGWNTEAFFGQGTRLTVV.

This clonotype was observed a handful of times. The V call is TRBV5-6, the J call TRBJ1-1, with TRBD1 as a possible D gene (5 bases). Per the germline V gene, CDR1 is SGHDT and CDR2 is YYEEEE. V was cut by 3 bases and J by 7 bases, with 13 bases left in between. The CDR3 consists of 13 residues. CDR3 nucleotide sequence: TGTGCCAGCAGCTGGACAAATACGGGTGAAGCTTTCTTT. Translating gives CASSWTNTGEAFF. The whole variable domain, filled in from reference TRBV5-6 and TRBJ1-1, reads DAGVTQSPTHLIKTRGQQVTLRCSPKSGHDTVSWYQQALGQGPQFIFQYYEEEERQRGNFPDRFSGHQFPNYSSELNVNALLLGDSALYLCASSWTNTGEAFFGQGTRLTVV.

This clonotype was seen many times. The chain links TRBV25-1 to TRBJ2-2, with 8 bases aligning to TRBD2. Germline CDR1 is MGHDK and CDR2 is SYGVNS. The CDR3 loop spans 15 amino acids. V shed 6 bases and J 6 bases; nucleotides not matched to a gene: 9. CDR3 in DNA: TGTGCCAGCAGAGCGGGACTAGATGGCTCCGGGGAGCTGTTTTTT. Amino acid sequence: CASRAGLDGSGELFF.

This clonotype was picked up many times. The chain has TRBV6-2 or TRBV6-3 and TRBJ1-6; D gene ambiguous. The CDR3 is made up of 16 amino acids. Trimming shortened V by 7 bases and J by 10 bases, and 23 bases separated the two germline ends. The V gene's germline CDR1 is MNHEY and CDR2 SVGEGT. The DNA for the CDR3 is TGTGCCAGCACCTCTAGTCACGAGACATGGAGATCACCCCTCCACTTT. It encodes CASTSSHETWRSPLHF.

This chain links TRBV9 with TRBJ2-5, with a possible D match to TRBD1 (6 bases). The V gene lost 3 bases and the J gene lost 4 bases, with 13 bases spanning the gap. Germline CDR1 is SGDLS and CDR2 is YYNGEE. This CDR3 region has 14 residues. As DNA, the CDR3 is TGTGCCAGCAGCGGACGGACAGTCGGAGAGACCCAGTACTTC. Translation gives CASSGRTVGETQYF.

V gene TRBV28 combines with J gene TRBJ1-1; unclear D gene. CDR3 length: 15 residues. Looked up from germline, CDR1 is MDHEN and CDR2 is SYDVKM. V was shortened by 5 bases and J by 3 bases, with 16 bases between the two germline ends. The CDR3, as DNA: TGTGCCAGCAGTCCCCGAGGAGCTAGTGACACTGAAGCTTTCTTT. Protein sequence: CASSPRGASDTEAFF.

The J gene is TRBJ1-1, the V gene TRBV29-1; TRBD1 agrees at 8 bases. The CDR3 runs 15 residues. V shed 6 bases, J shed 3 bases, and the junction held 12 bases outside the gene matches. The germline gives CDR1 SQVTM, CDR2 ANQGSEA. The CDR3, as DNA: TGCAGCGTCCTGGGGGTGACAGGGGAAGACACTGAAGCTTTCTTT. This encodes CSVLGVTGEDTEAFF.

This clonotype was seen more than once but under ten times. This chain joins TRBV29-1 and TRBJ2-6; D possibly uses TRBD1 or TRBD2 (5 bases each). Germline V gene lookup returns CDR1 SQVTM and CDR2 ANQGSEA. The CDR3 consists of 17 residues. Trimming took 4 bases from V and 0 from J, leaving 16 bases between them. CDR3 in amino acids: CSVVGGQGRSGANVLTF. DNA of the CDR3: TGCAGCGTTGTTGGAGGCCAGGGCCGCTCTGGGGCCAACGTCCTGACTTTC.

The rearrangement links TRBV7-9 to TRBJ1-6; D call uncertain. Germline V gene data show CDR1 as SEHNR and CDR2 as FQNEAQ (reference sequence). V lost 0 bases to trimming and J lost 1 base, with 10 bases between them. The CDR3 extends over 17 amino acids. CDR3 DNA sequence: TGTGCCAGCAGCTTAGCGGACCCCGGGTCCTATAATTCACCCCTCCACTTT. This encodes CASSLADPGSYNSPLHF. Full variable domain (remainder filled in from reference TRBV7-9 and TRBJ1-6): DTGVSQNPRHKITKRGQNVTFRCDPISEHNRLYWYRQTLGQGPEFLTYFQNEAQLEKSRLLSDRFSAERPKGSFSTLEIQRTEQGDSAMYLCASSLADPGSYNSPLHFGNGTRLTVT.

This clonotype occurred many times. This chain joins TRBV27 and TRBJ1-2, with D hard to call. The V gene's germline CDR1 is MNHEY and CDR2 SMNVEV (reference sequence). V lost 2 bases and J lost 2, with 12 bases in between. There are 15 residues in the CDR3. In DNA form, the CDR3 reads TGTGCCAGCAGTTTAAGGAAGGGCTCCAACTATGGCTACACCTTC. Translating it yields CASSLRKGSNYGYTF.

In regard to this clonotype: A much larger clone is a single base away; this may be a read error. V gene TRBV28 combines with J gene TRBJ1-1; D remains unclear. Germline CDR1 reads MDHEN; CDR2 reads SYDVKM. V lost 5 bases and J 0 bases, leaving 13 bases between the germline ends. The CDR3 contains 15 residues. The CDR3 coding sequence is TGTGCCAGCAGTCCCCACGGAGGGATGAACACTGAAGCTTTCTTT. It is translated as CASSPHGGMNTEAFF. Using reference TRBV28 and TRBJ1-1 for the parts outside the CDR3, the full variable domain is DVKVTQSSRYLVKRTGEKVFLECVQDMDHENMFWYRQDPGLGLRLIYFSYDVKMKEKGDIPEGYSVSREKKERFSLILESASTNQTSMYLCASSPHGGMNTEAFFGQGTRLTVV.

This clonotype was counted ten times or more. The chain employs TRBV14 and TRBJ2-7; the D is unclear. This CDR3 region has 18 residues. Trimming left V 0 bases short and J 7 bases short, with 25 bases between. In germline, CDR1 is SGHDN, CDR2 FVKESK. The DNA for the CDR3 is TGTGCCAGCAGCCAAGATTACCTCGGGTCTCCGGGCCTGGGGGAGCAGTACTTC. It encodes CASSQDYLGSPGLGEQYF.

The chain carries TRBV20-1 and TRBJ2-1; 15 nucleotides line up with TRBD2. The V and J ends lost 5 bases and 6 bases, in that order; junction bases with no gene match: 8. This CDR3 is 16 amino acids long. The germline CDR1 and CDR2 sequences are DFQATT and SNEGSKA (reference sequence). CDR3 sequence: CSAFRTSGGAGNEQFF. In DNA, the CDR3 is TGCAGTGCTTTCCGGACTAGCGGGGGGGCCGGCAATGAGCAGTTCTTC.

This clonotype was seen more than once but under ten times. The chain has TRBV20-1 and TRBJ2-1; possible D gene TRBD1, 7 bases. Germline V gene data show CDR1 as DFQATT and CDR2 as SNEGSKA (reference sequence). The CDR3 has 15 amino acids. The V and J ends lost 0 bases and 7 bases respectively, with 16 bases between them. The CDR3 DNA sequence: TGCAGTGCTAGAGATTTGGAGGGGGCAGTAAATGAGCAGTTCTTC. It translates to CSARDLEGAVNEQFF.

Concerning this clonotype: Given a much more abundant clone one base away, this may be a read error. The CDR3 here is CASSRTGSTDTQHF. DNA for the CDR3: TGTGCCAGCAGCCGGACAGGGAGCACAGATACGCAGCATTTT. The chain employs TRBV7-6 and TRBJ2-3; 8 bases are shared with TRBD1. The J call may not be correct, given that the DNA end is closer to TRBJ1-5. CDR1 SGHVS and CDR2 FNYEAQ come from the germline V gene. This CDR3 is built from 14 residues.